What follows are 9 T cell receptor beta chains derived from one specimen sequenced in a study of regulatory T cells in long-lasting Graves disease. Time point indicated: newly diagnosed GD, antithyroid drugs for less than 3 months. Scientists built the TCR library using RNA that was extracted from PBMCs. CDR3 regions were amplified by Arm-PCR using iRepertoire HTBI primers to build TCR beta libraries. MiXCR was run by TCRdb on the multiplex PCR reads, yielding one entry per CDR3 protein. The sample has hundreds of thousands of distinct CDR3 sequences, about 16% seen once. In addition, the sample was reused for a study of T cells in Graves' hyperthyroidism and ophthalmopathy.

This specimen consisted of peripheral blood mononuclear cells (PBMCs), obtained at new diagnosis, from a patient treated with antithyroid drugs. The receptors stem from a woman between 25 and 40 years old with Graves disease.

This clonotype was picked up many times. The chain uses TRBV7-9 and TRBJ1-4; D might be TRBD1 (6 bases). The V and J ends lost 5 bases and 8 bases respectively, with 18 bases between them. The CDR3 spans 15 residues. The germline gives CDR1 SEHNR, CDR2 FQNEAQ (reference sequence). The CDR3 protein is CASSPRQARGEKLFF. CDR3 nucleotides: TGTGCCAGCAGCCCGAGACAGGCGCGGGGGGAAAAACTGTTTTTT.

The table lists this clonotype with a few counts. The J gene is TRBJ1-2, the V gene TRBV7-2; D not resolved. Per germline, CDR1 SGHTA and CDR2 FQGNSA. Trimming removed 4 bases at V and 0 bases at J, with 6 bases between. This CDR3 spans 13 amino acids. DNA for the CDR3: TGTGCCAGCAGCTCGTCGTCTAACTATGGCTACACCTTC. Its translation: CASSSSSNYGYTF.

The rearrangement links TRBV7-9 to TRBJ2-2; D ambiguous. Looked up from germline, CDR1 is SEHNR and CDR2 is FQNEAQ (reference sequence). This CDR3 comprises 15 residues. V lost 2 bases, J lost 7 bases, and 14 bases lay in between. CDR3 amino acids: CASSLSSRPGGELFF. The CDR3 DNA sequence: TGTGCCAGCAGCTTATCATCCCGGCCGGGCGGGGAGCTGTTTTTT.

This clonotype was seen at least ten times. V and J are TRBV7-9 and TRBJ2-7; D is perhaps TRBD2 (5 bases). The CDR3 covers 14 residues. From germline, CDR1 is SEHNR and CDR2 FQNEAQ (reference sequence). Trimming removed 1 base at V and 6 bases at J, with 13 bases between. The CDR3 reads CASSLDGVSTEQYF. CDR3 sequence (DNA): TGTGCCAGCAGCTTAGACGGGGTTTCGACCGAGCAGTACTTC.

This clonotype was counted many times. This rearrangement joins TRBV7-8 to TRBJ2-7; tentative D call: TRBD1 (6 bases). This CDR3 contains 16 residues. The germline gives CDR1 SGHVS, CDR2 FQNEAQ. V gave up 5 bases and J gave up 3 bases, with 20 bases separating them. This CDR3 reads CASSRPGGSRGYEQYF. CDR3 nucleotide sequence: TGTGCCAGCAGCCGACCTGGTGGGAGCAGGGGCTACGAGCAGTACTTC.

Many counts were recorded for this clonotype. The J gene is TRBJ2-1, the V gene TRBV2, with 7 bases fitting TRBD2. The CDR3 has 14 amino acids. V lost 4 bases, J lost 6 bases, and 6 bases stayed unmatched. Germline loops: CDR1 SNHLY, CDR2 FYNNEI. DNA of the CDR3: TGTGCCAGCAGTGGGTCTAGCGGCCGCAATGAGCAGTTCTTC. The encoded protein is CASSGSSGRNEQFF. The full variable domain, in which reference TRBV2 and TRBJ2-1 provide the parts outside the CDR3, is EPEVTQTPSHQVTQMGQEVILRCVPISNHLYFYWYRQILGQKVEFLVSFYNNEISEKSEIFDDQFSVERPDGSNFTLKIRSTKLEDSAMYFCASSGSSGRNEQFFGPGTRLTVL.

This clonotype appeared many times. This rearrangement joins TRBV2 to TRBJ1-1, with D tentatively TRBD1 (5 bases). Germline loops: CDR1 SNHLY, CDR2 FYNNEI. The CDR3 is made up of 14 amino acids. Between the trimmed V and J ends, which lost 1 base and 5 bases, there was a span of 11 bases. CDR3 loop: CASSEERGRTEAFF. The CDR3 DNA is TGTGCCAGCAGTGAAGAACGGGGCCGGACTGAAGCTTTCTTT.

The rearrangement uses TRBV10-3 and TRBJ2-7; D remains ambiguous. Germline assignment: CDR1 ENHRY and CDR2 SYGVKD. Trimming left V 2 bases short and J 3 bases short, with 2 bases between. CDR3 length equals 11 residues. The CDR3 DNA reads as TGTGCCATCAGTGAGGACTACGAGCAGTACTTC. It encodes CAISEDYEQYF.

This clonotype was found a few times. This chain links TRBV6-1 with TRBJ2-7; the D gene could be TRBD1 or TRBD2 (5 bases each). The CDR3 is 13 amino acids. The V gene lost 10 bases and the J gene lost 2 bases, with 15 bases spanning the gap. Germline V gives CDR1 MNHNS, CDR2 SASEGT. The CDR3 DNA reads TGTGCCACCGAGGACGGGACGACCTACGAGCAGTACTTC. Translating it yields CATEDGTTYEQYF.